These 14 T cell receptor beta chains were all obtained from the same sample, sequenced in a study of regulatory T cells in long-lasting Graves disease. Time point in this sample: newly diagnosed GD, antithyroid drugs for less than 3 months. Construction of the TCR library relied on RNA isolated from PBMCs. HTBI primers from iRepertoire and Arm-PCR of CDR3 regions yielded the TCR beta libraries. One entry per CDR3 protein results from TCRdb running MiXCR on the multiplex PCR reads. The data hold approximately 390,000 distinct CDR3 sequences, with under 20% observed a single time. The same data also contributed to another study, on T cells in Graves' hyperthyroidism and ophthalmopathy.

The sequenced sample was peripheral blood mononuclear cells (PBMCs), obtained at new diagnosis, from a patient treated with antithyroid drugs. These receptor sequences come from a woman younger than 30 with Graves disease.

This clonotype came up many times. V is TRBV7-9 and J is TRBJ2-7; 7 nucleotides match TRBD1. CDR1 and CDR2 (germline): SEHNR, FQNEAQ (reference sequence). V was pared by 4 bases and J by 0 bases, with 12 bases of the junction left unmatched. The CDR3 loop spans 17 amino acids. The CDR3 reads CASSSSDREKASYEQYF. The CDR3 nucleotides are TGTGCCAGCAGCTCGAGCGACAGGGAGAAAGCCTCCTACGAGCAGTACTTC.

This clonotype was seen a handful of times. The CDR3 sequence is CASSYGGDREAFF. For the CDR3, the DNA is TGTGCCAGCAGTTACGGGGGGGACCGTGAAGCTTTCTTT. The chain carries TRBV6-2 or TRBV6-3 and TRBJ1-1; D perhaps matches TRBD1 (5 bases). This CDR3 region has 13 residues. With 2 bases removed from V and 7 bases from J, the gap between germline ends came to 11 bases. Germline values: CDR1 MNHEY, CDR2 SVGEGT.

The chain links TRBV28 to TRBJ1-2, with unresolved D. The CDR3 has 16 amino acids. V lost 6 bases to trimming and J lost 0 bases, with 17 bases between them. Germline V gene sequence: CDR1 MDHEN, CDR2 SYDVKM. The CDR3 nucleotides read TGTGCCAGCAGAGCCCGGGCAGCGGAAGCTAACTATGGCTACACCTTC. It is translated as CASRARAAEANYGYTF.

The rearrangement links TRBV19 to TRBJ2-7; TRBD2 aligns across 8 bases. Per the germline V gene, CDR1 is LNHDA and CDR2 is SQIVND (reference sequence). The CDR3 runs 15 residues. The trim removed 5 bases at V and 1 base at J, leaving 7 bases unmatched. CDR3 DNA sequence: TGTGCCAGTAGTCAAGCGGGAGTGGGATCCTACGAGCAGTACTTC. Translated, it gives CASSQAGVGSYEQYF.

This clonotype was detected ten times or more. The chain combines TRBV3-1 with TRBJ1-2, with no clear D. Per the germline V gene, CDR1 is LGHDT and CDR2 is YNNKEL (reference sequence). There are 17 residues in the CDR3. Trimming stripped 4 bases from V and 8 bases from J, with 26 bases between. CDR3 sequence (DNA): TGTGCCAGCAGCCTTTACAAGACGGGTACTACCTATGAAGGCTACACCTTC. It translates to CASSLYKTGTTYEGYTF.

Concerning this clonotype: The conserved final phenylalanine or tryptophan is absent from the CDR3, which likely points to a read error. The DNA is omitted, as the CDR3 cannot be located on it reliably, and the CDR3 follows TCRdb's listing. This sequence joins TRBV5-1 and TRBJ2-7; whether TRBD2, the table's D call, matches the DNA was not checked. Germline-derived CDR1 and CDR2 are SGHRS and YFSETQ. The CDR3 length equals 9 residues, ends included. The CDR3 reads CASSKGLAG.

This clonotype was recorded many times. This chain connects TRBV28 to TRBJ1-3, with 7 bases fitting TRBD1. Germline V gene sequence: CDR1 MDHEN, CDR2 SYDVKM. This CDR3 spans 16 amino acids. The V segment lost 5 bases and the J segment 4 bases; nucleotides outside the gene matches: 11. The CDR3 region has the DNA TGTGCCAGCAGTACCCATCAGGGGGGGGGCGGAAACACCATATATTTT. This translates into CASSTHQGGGGNTIYF.

At least ten counts were recorded for this clonotype. The V call is TRBV3-1, the J call TRBJ2-7; TRBD2 matches at 9 bases. The CDR3 runs 15 residues. Looked up from germline, CDR1 is LGHDT and CDR2 is YNNKEL (reference sequence). The V gene end was trimmed by 4 bases and the J gene end by 6 bases; junction bases not matched to a gene: 10. The CDR3 protein is CASSPAGTSSSEQYF. CDR3 in DNA: TGTGCCAGCAGCCCCGCCGGGACTAGCTCGAGCGAGCAGTACTTC.

This clonotype was seen at least ten times. The J gene is TRBJ1-1, the V gene TRBV28, with 9 positions matching TRBD1. V gave up 5 bases and J gave up 4 bases; unmatched junction bases: 8. The CDR3 spans 15 residues. Germline loops: CDR1 MDHEN, CDR2 SYDVKM. The chain's CDR3 is CASSAQTGGATEAFF. The DNA for the CDR3 is TGTGCCAGCAGTGCCCAGACAGGGGGAGCCACTGAAGCTTTCTTT.

In its sample, this clonotype was seen many times. The chain joins TRBV3-1 to TRBJ2-2; D remains unclear. Germline CDR1 LGHDT, CDR2 YNNKEL (reference sequence). V shed 0 bases and J shed 4 bases, with 6 bases lying between them. The CDR3 has 14 residues. Written as DNA, the CDR3 is TGTGCCAGCAGCCAAGACACTCTCACCGGGGAGCTGTTTTTT. It specifies CASSQDTLTGELFF.

As to this clonotype: A much larger clone lies one base from this, so it may be a read error. The chain has TRBV4-1 and TRBJ2-7, with TRBD2 as a possible D gene (6 bases). Germline V gene lookup returns CDR1 MGHRA and CDR2 YSYEKL. Trimming pared 0 bases from V and 7 bases from J, leaving 13 bases between. CDR3 length equals 14 residues. Here the CDR3 reads CASSQETSLGEQYF. The CDR3 DNA reads TGCGCCAGCAGCCAAGAAACTAGCCTAGGGGAGCAGTACTTC.

This chain connects TRBV7-9 to TRBJ2-5; no clear D gene. Looked up from germline, CDR1 is SEHNR and CDR2 is FQNEAQ (reference sequence). V was clipped by 5 bases and J by 5 bases, with 15 bases between them. CDR3 length: 14 residues. The DNA for the CDR3 is TGTGCCAGCAGCCCCAGGTGGGGTGTGGAGACCCAGTACTTC. Its protein product is CASSPRWGVETQYF.

With regard to this clonotype: The junction and the germline gene differ at one end; a read error may be behind it. The gene calls are TRBV5-1 and TRBJ1-1, with no clear D. Looked up from germline, CDR1 is SGHRS and CDR2 is YFSETQ. This CDR3 region has 14 residues. In nucleotides, the CDR3 is TGCGCCAGCAGCTTGGGTAAACCGAACGCTGAAGCTGTCTTT. Protein: CASSLGKPNAEAVF.

This clonotype was detected ten times or more. CDR3 DNA: TGTGCCAGCAGTCCCCCCCCCGGCGAGGGAAGCAATCAGCCCCAGCATTTT. The encoded protein is CASSPPPGEGSNQPQHF. This chain joins TRBV27 and TRBJ1-5, with D hard to call. The CDR3 has 17 amino acids. Looked up from germline, CDR1 is MNHEY and CDR2 is SMNVEV (reference sequence). Trimming left V 5 bases short and J 1 base short, with 18 bases between.